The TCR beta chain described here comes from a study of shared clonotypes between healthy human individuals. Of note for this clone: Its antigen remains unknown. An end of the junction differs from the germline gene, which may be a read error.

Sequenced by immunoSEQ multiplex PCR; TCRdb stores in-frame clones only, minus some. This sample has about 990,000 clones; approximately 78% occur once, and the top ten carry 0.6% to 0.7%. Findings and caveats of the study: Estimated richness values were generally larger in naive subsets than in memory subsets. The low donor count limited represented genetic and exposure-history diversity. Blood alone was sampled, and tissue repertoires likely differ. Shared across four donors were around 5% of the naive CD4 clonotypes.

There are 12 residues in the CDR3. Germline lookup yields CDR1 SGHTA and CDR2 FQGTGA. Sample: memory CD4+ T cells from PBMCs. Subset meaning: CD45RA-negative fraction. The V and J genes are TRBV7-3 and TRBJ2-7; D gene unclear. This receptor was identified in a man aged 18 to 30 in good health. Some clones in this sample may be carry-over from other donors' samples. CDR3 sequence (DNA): TGTGCCAGCAGCCAAGGCCCCGAGCAGGTTCCCTTC. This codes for CASSQGPEQVPF.